A single sample gave rise to the 10 T cell receptor beta chains below, sequenced in a study of blood T cells in healthy people across ages. The use of a sample-barcoded 5' primer and a J-beta primer mix characterized a second PCR of about 6 to 12 cycles. TCRdb reanalysed the 5' RACE reads using MiXCR and keeps one entry per CDR3 protein. This sample has under 2,000,000 distinct CDR3 sequences, with around 50% found just once. Sequenced sample: blood. Source of these receptors: a woman aged 40-49 years in good health.

The chain combines TRBV4-3 with TRBJ2-5; tentatively, D is TRBD1 (8 bases). The end of the DNA fits TRBJ2-7 better, so the J call may be wrong. Germline values: CDR1 LGHNA, CDR2 YSLEER. This CDR3 has 16 residues. As DNA, the CDR3 is TGCGCCAGCAGCCTTTCAGACAGGGGAGGGATCTACGAGCAGTACTTC. The encoded protein is CASSLSDRGGIYEQYF.

The sample holds a few counts of this clonotype. J is TRBJ2-7 and V is TRBV27, with D perhaps matching TRBD1 (7 bases). The V end was cut by 6 bases, the J end by 4 bases, with 13 bases between. Germline V gene sequence: CDR1 MNHEY, CDR2 SMNVEV (reference sequence). The CDR3 runs 13 residues. CDR3 sequence: CASRRDSYYEQYF. Written as DNA, the CDR3 is TGTGCCAGCAGGCGGGACAGCTATTACGAGCAGTACTTC.

In this sample, this clonotype turned up a few times. The chain couples TRBV12-3 or TRBV12-4 to TRBJ1-4; no reliable D call. V was pared by 3 bases and J by 14 bases, with 13 bases between. CDR3 length equals 12 residues. CDR3 loop: CASSFYESRLFF. As DNA, the CDR3 is TGTGCCAGCAGTTTTTACGAGTCAAGGCTGTTTTTT.

This chain connects TRBV29-1 to TRBJ2-3; D ambiguous. CDR1 and CDR2 (germline): SQVTM, ANQGSEA. This CDR3 comprises 11 residues. Trimming removed 7 bases at V and 0 bases at J, with 5 bases between. Here the CDR3 DNA reads TGCAGCGGGAAAAGCACAGATACGCAGTATTTT. Residues: CSGKSTDTQYF.

This chain uses TRBV27 with TRBJ2-3; 11 bases fit TRBD2. The CDR3 sequence is 16 residues long. Germline CDR1 is MNHEY and CDR2 is SMNVEV (reference sequence). V lost 5 bases to trimming and J lost 2 bases; unmatched junction nucleotides: 6. CDR3 protein: CASSRTSGLTTDTQYF. CDR3 sequence (DNA): TGTGCCAGCAGTAGGACTAGCGGGCTAACCACAGATACGCAGTATTTT.

In this sample, this clonotype turned up a few times. This sequence joins TRBV20-1 and TRBJ2-5, with a possible D match to TRBD2 (5 bases). The CDR3 consists of 15 residues. The germline CDR1 and CDR2 sequences are DFQATT and SNEGSKA (reference sequence). V dropped 2 bases and J dropped 2 bases, with 15 bases sitting between them. For the CDR3, the DNA is TGCAGTGCTAGATGGGGAGCGGCCAGTCAAGAGACCCAGTACTTC. Protein: CSARWGAASQETQYF.

The chain recombines TRBV20-1 with TRBJ2-5; 8 nucleotides align to TRBD2. This CDR3 region has 14 residues. Germline CDR1 and CDR2: DFQATT and SNEGSKA (reference sequence). V lost 0 bases, J lost 2 bases, and 2 bases stayed unmatched. The CDR3 loop reads CSARDAGGQETQYF. In DNA, the CDR3 is TGCAGTGCTAGAGATGCGGGGGGTCAAGAGACCCAGTACTTC.

This clonotype has more than one count but fewer than ten. CDR3 residues: CSARDSGGVDSLYEQYF. DNA for the CDR3: TGCAGTGCTAGAGATTCGGGCGGAGTAGACTCCCTCTACGAGCAGTACTTC. The rearrangement joins TRBV20-1 to TRBJ2-5; D ambiguous. The J call may not be correct, given that the DNA end is closer to TRBJ2-7. The germline gives CDR1 DFQATT, CDR2 SNEGSKA (reference sequence). The CDR3 contains 17 residues.

CDR3 sequence: CASGLFAGGDEQFF. CDR3 nucleotides: TGTGCTAGTGGTTTGTTCGCAGGGGGCGACGAGCAGTTCTTC. The chain joins TRBV12-5 to TRBJ2-1; TRBD1 matches 8 bases. CDR3 length: 14 residues. With 2 bases clipped from V and 10 bases from J, the junction kept 7 bases outside the gene matches. Germline loops: CDR1 LGHNT, CDR2 FRNRAP.

This clonotype has a single count. The chain has TRBV7-3 and TRBJ1-1; D perhaps matches TRBD1 (5 bases). Trimming cost V 5 bases and J 6 bases, with 13 bases left between them. The CDR3 is made up of 13 amino acids. The germline CDR1 and CDR2 sequences are SGHTA and FQGTGA. CDR3: CASSVRTSSEAFF. CDR3 in DNA: TGTGCCAGCAGCGTAAGGACATCCTCTGAAGCTTTCTTT.